The 7 T cell receptor beta chains given below trace back to one sample, sequenced in a study of blood T cell repertoires in COVID-19. Data came from immunoSEQ multiplex PCR; TCRdb stores just in-frame clones and leaves some out. In the table there are about 260,000 clones, around 87% of which are singletons. Sequenced input: peripheral blood. These TCRs come from a woman aged 45 to 65 with acute or convalescent COVID-19.

V and J are TRBV7-2 and TRBJ2-3; D is unresolved. Germline CDR1 reads SGHTA; CDR2 reads FQGNSA. The CDR3 contains 14 residues. Trimming removed 0 bases at V and 0 bases at J, with 4 bases between. CDR3 amino acids: CASSLARSTDTQYF. CDR3 DNA sequence: TGTGCCAGCAGCTTAGCTCGGAGCACAGATACGCAGTATTTT. Drawing the rest from reference TRBV7-2 and TRBJ2-3, the complete variable domain is GAGVSQSPSNKVTEKGKDVELRCDPISGHTALYWYRQSLGQGLEFLIYFQGNSAPDKSGLPSDRFSAERTGGSVSTLTIQRTQQEDSAVYLCASSLARSTDTQYFGPGTRLTVL.

V usage is TRBV24-1 and J usage is TRBJ1-1; D is unresolved. CDR3 size: 13 residues. Germline V gene lookup returns CDR1 KGHDR and CDR2 SFDVKD. V lost 5 bases and J lost 1, with 7 bases in between. CDR3 in DNA: TGTGCCACCAGTGCTGGGCGGAACACTGAAGCTTTCTTT. Amino acids: CATSAGRNTEAFF.

The V and J genes are TRBV7-2 and TRBJ2-7; TRBD2 aligns across 12 bases. V was pared by 2 bases and J by 2 bases, with 4 bases of the junction left unmatched. Germline V gene sequence: CDR1 SGHTA, CDR2 FQGNSA. The CDR3 sequence is 16 residues long. CDR3: CASSLIWTSGAYEQYF. CDR3 nucleotides: TGTGCCAGCAGCTTAATTTGGACTAGCGGGGCCTACGAGCAGTACTTC.

The V gene is TRBV27, the J gene TRBJ1-5, with TRBD1 matching 8 bases. The CDR3 has 16 amino acids. V lost 7 bases and J lost 6; bases outside the gene matches: 14. CDR1 and CDR2 (germline): MNHEY, SMNVEV (reference sequence). The CDR3 here is CASTPLPDRGGQPQHF. The CDR3 region has the DNA TGTGCCAGCACTCCTCTCCCCGACAGGGGTGGTCAGCCCCAGCATTTT.

The gene calls are TRBV30 and TRBJ2-7; TRBD2 matches at 8 bases. Germline CDR1 and CDR2: GTSNPN and SVGIG (reference sequence). J gave up 2 bases and V 0 bases, and 0 bases lay outside the gene matches. This CDR3 has 13 amino acids. DNA for the CDR3: TGTGCCTGGAGTGTACTAGCGGCCTACGAGCAGTACTTC. This sequence encodes CAWSVLAAYEQYF.

This clone was detected only once. This chain connects TRBV30 to TRBJ1-2; 7 nucleotides match TRBD1. Germline V gene data show CDR1 as GTSNPN and CDR2 as SVGIG (reference sequence). After removal of 1 base from V and 4 bases from J, the junction contained 9 bases not matched to a gene. The length of the CDR3 is 15 residues. The CDR3 coding sequence is TGTGCCTGGAGTGAAAGGACAGGTGAAGGCTATGGCTACACCTTC. Its protein product is CAWSERTGEGYGYTF.

The rearrangement joins TRBV5-4 to TRBJ2-3; 15 nucleotides align to TRBD2. The CDR3 is 16 residues long. Germline lookup yields CDR1 SGHNT and CDR2 YYREEE (reference sequence). The V segment lost 4 bases and the J segment 8 bases; nucleotides outside the gene matches: 8. CDR3 protein: CASSPRTSGRGSTQYF. CDR3 nucleotides: TGTGCCAGCAGCCCCAGGACTAGCGGGAGGGGGAGTACGCAGTATTTT. The variable domain in full, completed from reference TRBV5-4 and TRBJ2-3, reads ETGVTQSPTHLIKTRGQQVTLRCSSQSGHNTVSWYQQALGQGPQFIFQYYREEENGRGNFPPRFSGLQFPNYSSELNVNALELDDSALYLCASSPRTSGRGSTQYFGPGTRLTVL.